What follows are 6 T cell receptor beta chains derived from one specimen sequenced in a study of shared clonotypes between healthy human individuals. CD45RO-negative CD8 cells positively selected for CCR7 made up the naive population, which excluded terminally differentiated effector memory CD45RA+ cells. Assay: immunoSEQ multiplex PCR; the TCRdb copy retains only in-frame clones and omits some. The sample lists some 2 million clones, about 94% occurring once. Material for sequencing was naive CD8+ T cells sorted from blood. These receptors originate from a man younger than 35 in good health.

V usage is TRBV29-1 and J usage is TRBJ2-3, with 7 bases aligning to TRBD1. The germline V gene encodes CDR1 SQVTM and CDR2 ANQGSEA. This CDR3 has 13 amino acids. J was trimmed by 10 bases and V by 1 base; bases with no gene match: 8. The CDR3 nucleotides are TGCAGCGTTGAAGGGGGACAGTTCGAAGCGCAGTATTTT. Protein: CSVEGGQFEAQYF.

This chain joins TRBV6-5 and TRBJ1-2; perhaps TRBD1 as D (6 bases). Germline assignment: CDR1 MNHEY and CDR2 SVGAGI. The CDR3 length is 16 residues. V lost 4 bases and J lost 3, with 18 bases in between. The DNA of the CDR3 is TGTGCCAGCAGTTCACCGGGACGGAGGGGGGACTATGGCTACACCTTC. This gives the protein CASSSPGRRGDYGYTF.

This sequence joins TRBV27 and TRBJ2-7; 12 bases align to TRBD2. CDR1 and CDR2 (germline): MNHEY, SMNVEV (reference sequence). The CDR3 loop spans 16 amino acids. V shed 4 bases and J 2 bases; nucleotides not matched to a gene: 6. CDR3 nucleotides: TGTGCCAGCAGTTCAAGACTAGCGGGAGCCCCCTACGAGCAGTACTTC. This codes for CASSSRLAGAPYEQYF.

The chain uses TRBV7-9 and TRBJ1-2, with TRBD1 matching 9 bases. The V and J ends lost 5 bases and 5 bases, in that order; junction bases with no gene match: 3. CDR1 is SEHNR, CDR2 FQNEAQ, per germline (reference sequence). This CDR3 has 13 residues. DNA for the CDR3: TGTGCCAGCAGCGCCGACAGGGGGTATGGCTACACCTTC. Translation gives CASSADRGYGYTF.

This chain connects TRBV10-2 to TRBJ1-4, with 7 positions matching TRBD1. Per germline, CDR1 WSHSY and CDR2 SAAADI. V shed 8 bases and J 5 bases; nucleotides not matched to a gene: 2. The length of the CDR3 is 12 residues. The CDR3 coding sequence is TGCGCCAGCCGACAGGGAAATGAAAAACTGTTTTTT. Amino acid sequence: CASRQGNEKLFF.

This chain uses TRBV6-5 with TRBJ2-1; the match to TRBD1 covers 8 bases. Germline-derived CDR1 and CDR2 are MNHEY and SVGAGI. CDR3 length: 14 amino acids. V lost 6 bases to trimming and J lost 7 bases; unmatched junction nucleotides: 8. CDR3 nucleotides: TGTGCCAGCAGAGAAGGACAGGGTTTTAATGAGCAGTTCTTC. It encodes CASREGQGFNEQFF.